There are many counts of the clone carrying this TCR beta chain. The target antigen is unknown. This record comes from a study of T cell repertoires in cytomegalovirus infection. The overall study: Matching HLA type, along with CMV infection, was indicated by public TCR beta signatures.

Germline V CDR1 and CDR2: DFQATT, SNEGSKA (reference sequence). Trimming cost V 0 bases and J 4 bases; bases outside gene matches: 10. The CDR3 consists of 17 residues. TCRdb reanalysed the reads using MiXCR and keeps one entry per CDR3 protein. The data hold 200,000 to 250,000 distinct CDR3 sequences, with 12% observed a single time. General study points: Ex vivo responses were dominated by HLA-C-restricted CMV-specific TCR beta clonotypes.

The chain employs TRBV20-1 and TRBJ2-1; TRBD2 aligns across 9 bases. Sequenced: PBMCs. The clonotype originates from a human donor in good health (CMV status not recorded). Some clones in this sample may be carry-over from other donors' samples. The DNA of the CDR3 is TGCAGTGCTAGAGATGCACCCGGGACTAGCCAGTACAATGAGCAGTTCTTC. Protein: CSARDAPGTSQYNEQFF.